This T cell receptor beta chain originates from a study of T cells after yellow fever vaccination. Notes on the study in general: Clones from primary vaccination mostly reappeared after the booster (roughly 97% CD4, 88% CD8).

Each CDR3 protein gets one entry after TCRdb re-called the 5' RACE reads with MiXCR. The sample contains hundreds of thousands of distinct CDR3 sequences, approximately 13% of which appear only once. As concerns this clonotype: As yet, its antigen is unknown.

V gave up 2 bases and J gave up 0 bases; unmatched junction bases: 4. Germline-derived CDR1 and CDR2 are MNHEY and SVGAGI. The CDR3 runs 17 residues. The TCR sequence derives from a man aged 30-40 years who received the YFV17D yellow fever vaccine. This sequence joins TRBV6-5 and TRBJ2-6; 7 bases map to TRBD1. Material: PBMCs, obtained on the day of the yellow fever booster vaccination. DNA for the CDR3: TGTGCCAGCAGTTACGACAGGGTCTCCTCTGGGGCCAACGTCCTGACTTTC. Translation: CASSYDRVSSGANVLTF.